This TCR beta chain was recovered during a study of T cell clonotyping in hematopoietic cell transplantation. Study as a whole: Pretransplant recipient samples were taken after cytoreduction.

Produced via immunoSEQ multiplex PCR; TCRdb's table is partial and in-frame only. The sample contains some 76,000 clones, approximately 95% of which appear only once. Time point described: recipient sample about 28 days before transplant, after cytoreduction. The clonotype comes from a woman aged 50 to 60 with acute myeloid leukemia. Some clones in this sample may be carry-over from other donors' samples. Specimen: peripheral blood mononuclear cells, collected before stem cell transplant.

This chain's CDR3 is CASSYGSDGTEAFF. CDR3 nucleotides: TGTGCCAGCAGTTACGGGTCCGACGGGACTGAAGCTTTCTTT. The chain uses TRBV6-6 and TRBJ1-1; D call uncertain. Trimming took 2 bases from V and 5 from J, leaving 12 bases between them. The germline V gene encodes CDR1 MNHNY and CDR2 SVGAGI (reference sequence). The CDR3 has 14 amino acids.